This TCR beta chain originates from a study of T cell repertoires in cytomegalovirus infection. Study-wide findings and caveats: HLA-C-restricted CMV clonotypes gave the most frequent clonotype in two of eight donors.

Of note for this clonotype: What it binds is unknown.

TCRdb re-called the reads with MiXCR, one entry per CDR3 protein. The sample contains 40,000 to 55,000 distinct CDR3 sequences, about a fifth of which appear only once. The CDR3 is 17 residues long. The V and J ends lost 0 bases and 4 bases respectively, with 17 bases between them. The V gene's germline CDR1 is SGHNT and CDR2 YYREEE (reference sequence). This TCR was sampled from a human donor in good health (CMV status not recorded). Some clones in this sample may be carry-over from other donors' samples. Material: CD8+ T cells from cultured PBMCs, obtained from culture after CMV antigen stimulation. The chain carries TRBV5-4 and TRBJ2-1, with D uncertain. CDR3 sequence: CASSLAGWSAGYNEQFF. The CDR3 DNA follows: TGTGCCAGCAGCTTGGCCGGGTGGAGCGCCGGATACAATGAGCAGTTCTTC.